The clone carrying this T cell receptor beta chain has only one observation. The antigen remains unidentified. This specimen comes from a study of T cells after posttransplantation cyclophosphamide. With 2 bases clipped from V and 5 bases from J, the junction kept 5 bases outside the gene matches. The CDR3 length is 16 residues. Germline loops: CDR1 SGDLS, CDR2 YYNGEE. Study-wide results and limits: TRB clonality was highly associated with recipient CMV seropositivity and reactivation. Donor-recipient repertoire similarity was low at 1-2 months, rising over year one.

Sequencing was performed with immunoSEQ multiplex PCR; in TCRdb, only in-frame clones are kept and a portion is missing. The repertoire has about 28,000 clones, 86% of them found once; the top ten carry roughly 3.3%. The sample consisted of PBMCs. The rearrangement joins TRBV9 to TRBJ2-2; 11 positions agree with TRBD2. The source of this sequence is a man in his forties or fifties. This chain's CDR3 is CASSVGVAGGTGELFF. The CDR3, as DNA: TGTGCCAGCAGCGTTGGGGTAGCGGGGGGGACCGGGGAGCTGTTTTTT.